One sample yielded the 13 T cell receptor beta chains listed below, sequenced in a study of T cell changes during pregnancy in multiple sclerosis. Generated by immunoSEQ multiplex PCR, the TCRdb table keeps only in-frame clones and is missing some. The data show 55,000 to 70,000 clones, around 85% seen once. The source material was CD4+ T cells from peripheral blood mononuclear cells, sampled in the third trimester of pregnancy. Receptors originate from a female donor with multiple sclerosis, enrolled in a pregnancy study.

This chain uses TRBV6-6 with TRBJ1-1; D might be TRBD1 (5 bases). Germline V gene sequence: CDR1 MNHNY, CDR2 SVGAGI (reference sequence). Deletions cut 6 bases from V and 0 bases from J, with 11 bases between. The CDR3 totals 14 residues. In nucleotides, the CDR3 is TGTGCCAGCAGGTTTGGGGGGGTGAACACTGAAGCTTTCTTT. Amino acid sequence: CASRFGGVNTEAFF.

This rearrangement joins TRBV4-2 to TRBJ2-1; 7 bases agree with TRBD1. This CDR3 contains 15 residues. V dropped 1 base and J dropped 8; count of bases not matched to a gene: 8. The V gene's germline CDR1 is LGHNA and CDR2 YNFKEQ. CDR3 sequence (DNA): TGTGCCAGCAGCCAAGTGGAAGGGGGCAGGGATGAGCAGTTCTTC. Residues: CASSQVEGGRDEQFF.

The genes are TRBV7-9 and TRBJ2-3, with 11 bases identical to TRBD2. Germline V CDR1 and CDR2: SEHNR, FQNEAQ (reference sequence). The CDR3 spans 18 residues. V lost 1 base and J lost 0; bases outside the gene matches: 6. CDR3 residues: CASSLGSSGRSSTDTQYF. In DNA, the CDR3 is TGTGCCAGCAGCTTAGGCTCTAGCGGGAGGTCTAGCACAGATACGCAGTATTTT. The full variable domain, completed using reference TRBV7-9 and TRBJ2-3, is DTGVSQNPRHKITKRGQNVTFRCDPISEHNRLYWYRQTLGQGPEFLTYFQNEAQLEKSRLLSDRFSAERPKGSFSTLEIQRTEQGDSAMYLCASSLGSSGRSSTDTQYFGPGTRLTVL.

V gene TRBV5-1 combines with J gene TRBJ1-3; D perhaps matches TRBD1 (6 bases). Trimming cost V 4 bases and J 1 base, with 18 bases left between them. Germline CDR1 and CDR2: SGHRS and YFSETQ. The CDR3 extends over 17 amino acids. CDR3 sequence reads: CASSPGQLILSGNTIYF. The CDR3 DNA follows: TGCGCCAGCAGCCCCGGACAGCTTATCCTATCTGGAAACACCATATATTTT. The full variable domain, its missing parts supplied by reference TRBV5-1 and TRBJ1-3, is KAGVTQTPRYLIKTRGQQVTLSCSPISGHRSVSWYQQTPGQGLQFLFEYFSETQRNKGNFPGRFSGRQFSNSRSEMNVSTLELGDSALYLCASSPGQLILSGNTIYFGEGSWLTVV.

This sequence joins TRBV6-5 and TRBJ2-1; 8 nucleotides line up with TRBD1. Germline V gene lookup returns CDR1 MNHEY and CDR2 SVGAGI. There are 15 residues in the CDR3. V gave up 5 bases and J gave up 7 bases; unmatched junction bases: 10. CDR3 nucleotide sequence: TGTGCCAGCAGTATCCAGGGGGCGAAATGGAATGAGCAGTTCTTC. Its translation is CASSIQGAKWNEQFF.

The CDR3 bases are TGTGCCAGCAGCTTAATGCAGGGGAGCTCTGGGGCCAACGTCCTGACTTTC. This translates into CASSLMQGSSGANVLTF. This chain joins TRBV7-2 and TRBJ2-6; a possible D gene is TRBD1 (6 bases). V gave up 2 bases and J gave up 0 bases, with 11 bases separating them. The length of the CDR3 is 17 residues. Germline CDR1 reads SGHTA; CDR2 reads FQGNSA.

The rearrangement uses TRBV4-2 and TRBJ1-1, with TRBD1 identical over 11 bases. The CDR3 has 15 residues. Unmatched junction bases numbered 3, after V lost 4 bases and J lost 2 bases. From germline, CDR1 is LGHNA and CDR2 YNFKEQ. CDR3 in amino acids: CASSLDRGHNTEAFF. The CDR3 bases are TGTGCCAGCAGCCTGGACAGGGGGCATAACACTGAAGCTTTCTTT.

V usage is TRBV7-9 and J usage is TRBJ2-3; 12 positions match TRBD2. CDR1 is SEHNR, CDR2 FQNEAQ, per germline (reference sequence). The CDR3 covers 17 residues. Trimming removed 1 base from V and 2 bases from J; junction bases left unmatched: 4. Here the CDR3 reads CASSLVGLAGNTDTQYF. The CDR3 DNA sequence: TGTGCCAGCAGCTTAGTTGGACTAGCGGGAAACACAGATACGCAGTATTTT.

V is TRBV5-1 and J is TRBJ1-2; D is uncertain. This CDR3 spans 14 amino acids. Germline V CDR1 and CDR2: SGHRS, YFSETQ. V dropped 0 bases and J dropped 2 bases, with 8 bases sitting between them. The CDR3 sequence is CASSLGRENYGYTF. Written as DNA, the CDR3 is TGCGCCAGCAGCTTGGGGAGGGAAAACTATGGCTACACCTTC.

The chain employs TRBV7-5 and TRBJ1-1. TRBV7-5 is described as a pseudogene. CDR3 size: 17 residues. In DNA form, the CDR3 reads TGTGTCAGAAGCTTAGCCCTCGGCGGGGGGTTTAACACTGAAGCTTTCTTT. Translating it yields CVRSLALGGGFNTEAFF.

This clone was counted once. The chain couples TRBV18 to TRBJ2-6; D is possibly TRBD2 (6 bases). The CDR3 runs to 18 residues. Deletions cut 3 bases from V and 0 bases from J, with 15 bases between. Germline CDR1 KGHSH, CDR2 LQKENI. As DNA, the CDR3 is TGTGCCAGCTCACCTCCGGGACTTCAGGTCTCTGGGGCCAACGTCCTGACTTTC. Its protein is CASSPPGLQVSGANVLTF. Full variable domain (outside the CDR3, taken from reference TRBV18 and TRBJ2-6): NAGVMQNPRHLVRRRGQEARLRCSPMKGHSHVYWYRQLPEEGLKFMVYLQKENIIDESGMPKERFSAEFPKEGPSILRIQQVVRGDSAAYFCASSPPGLQVSGANVLTFGAGSRLTVL.

This chain links TRBV6-1 with TRBJ1-3; the D is unclear. CDR1 is MNHNS and CDR2 is SASEGT in the germline V gene. This CDR3 has 16 residues. The germline V and J ends were trimmed by 1 base and 1 base, with 11 bases remaining between them. CDR3 sequence (DNA): TGTGCCAGCAGTGAAGGGAGGGTGCATTCTGGAAACACCATATATTTT. This encodes CASSEGRVHSGNTIYF.

V is TRBV7-3 and J is TRBJ2-2, with a possible D match to TRBD1 (6 bases). The CDR3 loop spans 13 amino acids. Germline V gives CDR1 SGHTA, CDR2 FQGTGA. V lost 5 bases and J 6 bases, leaving 10 bases between the germline ends. The DNA of the CDR3 is TGTGCCAGCAGCAGTGGGGGCGCCGGGGAGCTGTTTTTT. It codes for CASSSGGAGELFF.